This T cell receptor (beta chain) was sequenced for a study of blood T cell repertoires in COVID-19. About the study: COVID-19 samples from acute and convalescent phases originated in the United States, Italy and Spain. From T cells, B-cell-depleted T cells, or PBMCs came the material, which was cDNA or gDNA.

In the source study's methods: The authors estimated nucleated cell counts from reference gene primer amplification. Clones were sequenced by immunoSEQ multiplex PCR, and TCRdb holds only the in-frame ones, with some missing. D and trimming come from the DNA, and the V and J calls and clone size come from that table. This repertoire shows more than 45,000 clones, roughly 84% found once; its top ten account for 4.7%. Germline V lookup: CDR1 MNHNS, CDR2 SASEGT. Trimming left V 4 bases short and J 0 bases short, with 14 bases between. This CDR3 has 16 residues. This chain links TRBV6-1 with TRBJ2-3; the D gene is possibly TRBD2 (6 bases). The sequenced sample consisted of peripheral blood. This clonotype was sampled from a man aged 40-49 years with active COVID-19. The CDR3 nucleotides read TGTGCCAGCAGTGCCATAGGAGGGACTAGCACAGATACGCAGTATTTT. Translated, it gives CASSAIGGTSTDTQYF.